Listed below are T cell receptor beta chains from one sample, sequenced in a study of T cell clonotyping in hematopoietic cell transplantation. Profiled with immunoSEQ multiplex PCR; TCRdb holds only in-frame clones, not every one. The table lists roughly 18,000 clones, around 88% of them singletons. The material sequenced was peripheral blood mononuclear cells, taken before stem cell transplant. Receptors originate from a man aged 50 to 60 with acute myeloid leukemia. Some clones in this sample may be carry-over from other donors' samples. CDR3s include the opening cysteine and the closing phenylalanine or tryptophan. The order of the fields is CDR3 length, clone size, V gene, CDR3 protein. Some rows mark clone size as missing; the rest say once, few, many or name a class of expanded clone.

length: 14; size: NA; V: TRBV27; CDR3: CASSLFVAYNEQFF
length: 15; size: NA; V: TRBV5-1; CDR3: CASSWGTSVTDTQYF
length: 13; size: NA; V: TRBV12-5; CDR3: CASGFSGDSEAFF
length: 15; size: NA; V: TRBV4-3; CDR3: CASSQDLGLDSPLHF
length: 16; size: NA; V: TRBV9; CDR3: CASSVGQGTGANVLTF
length: 15; size: NA; V: TRBV4-3; CDR3: CASSQEGQTNEKLFF
length: 15; size: NA; V: TRBV11-3; CDR3: CASSSDSRGGTEAFF
length: 13; size: NA; V: TRBV5-4; CDR3: CASSGSGRAEAFF
length: 15; size: NA; V: TRBV5-1; CDR3: CASSPGTLNTGELFF
length: 15; size: NA; V: TRBV15; CDR3: CATSPYQGVNTEAFF
length: 16; size: NA; V: TRBV15; CDR3: CATSRDFTGGNQPQHF
length: 14; size: NA; V: TRBV7-2; CDR3: CASSLQGVDQPQHF
length: 17; size: NA; V: TRBV18; CDR3: CASSPPVGGGALHEQFF
length: 15; size: NA; V: TRBV7-2; CDR3: CASSPGVGREETQYF
length: 14; size: NA; V: TRBV19; CDR3: CASSIDWKGTEAFF
length: 13; size: NA; V: TRBV6-5; CDR3: CASADGTPYEQYF
length: 11; size: NA; V: TRBV20-1; CDR3: CSATSAGELFF
length: 14; size: NA; V: TRBV6-6; CDR3: CASSYSESNQPQHF
length: 15; size: NA; V: TRBV5-1; CDR3: CASSLEDRRNTEAFF
length: 15; size: few; V: TRBV29-1; CDR3: CSVAEQGFLTTEAFF
length: 16; size: NA; V: TRBV6-6; CDR3: CASSYSMGGASYEQYF
length: 17; size: once; V: TRBV9; CDR3: CASSVARGLAGRNEQFF
length: 15; size: NA; V: TRBV7-9; CDR3: CASSFPMGTNEKLFF